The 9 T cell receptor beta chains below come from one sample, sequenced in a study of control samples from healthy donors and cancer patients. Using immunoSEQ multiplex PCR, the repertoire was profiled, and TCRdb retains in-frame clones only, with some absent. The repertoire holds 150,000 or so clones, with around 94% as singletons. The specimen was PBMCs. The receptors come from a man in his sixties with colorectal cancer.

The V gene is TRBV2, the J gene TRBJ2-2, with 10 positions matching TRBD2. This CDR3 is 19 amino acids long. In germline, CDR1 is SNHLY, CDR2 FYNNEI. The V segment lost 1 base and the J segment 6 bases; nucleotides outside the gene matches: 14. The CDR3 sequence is CASSEVRASGGRYAGELFF. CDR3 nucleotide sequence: TGTGCCAGCAGTGAAGTGAGGGCTAGCGGGGGACGGTATGCCGGGGAGCTGTTTTTT. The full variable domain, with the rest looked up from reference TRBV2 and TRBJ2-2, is EPEVTQTPSHQVTQMGQEVILRCVPISNHLYFYWYRQILGQKVEFLVSFYNNEISEKSEIFDDQFSVERPDGSNFTLKIRSTKLEDSAMYFCASSEVRASGGRYAGELFFGEGSRLTVL.

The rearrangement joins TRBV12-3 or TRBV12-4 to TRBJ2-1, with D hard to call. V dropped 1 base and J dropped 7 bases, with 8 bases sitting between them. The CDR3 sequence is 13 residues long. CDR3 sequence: CASSLGRINEQFF. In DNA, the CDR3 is TGTGCCAGCAGTTTAGGGCGGATAAATGAGCAGTTCTTC.

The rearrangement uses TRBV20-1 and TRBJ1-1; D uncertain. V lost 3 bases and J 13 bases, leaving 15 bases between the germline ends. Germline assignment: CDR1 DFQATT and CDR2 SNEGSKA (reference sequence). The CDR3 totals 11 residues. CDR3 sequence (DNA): TGCAGTGCTAGGGATCTCGATATGGGTTTCTTT. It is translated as CSARDLDMGFF.

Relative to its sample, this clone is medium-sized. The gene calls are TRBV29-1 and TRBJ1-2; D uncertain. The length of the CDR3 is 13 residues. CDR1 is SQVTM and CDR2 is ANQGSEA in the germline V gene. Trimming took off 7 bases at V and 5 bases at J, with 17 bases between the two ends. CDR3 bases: TGCAGCGCAACCGGGAGTATTACTTATGGCTACACCTTC. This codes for CSATGSITYGYTF.

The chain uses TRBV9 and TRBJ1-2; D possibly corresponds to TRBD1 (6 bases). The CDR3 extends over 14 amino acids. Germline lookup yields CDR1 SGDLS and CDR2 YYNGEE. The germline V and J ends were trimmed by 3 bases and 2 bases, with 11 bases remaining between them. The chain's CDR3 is CASSEGDFNYGYTF. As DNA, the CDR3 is TGTGCCAGCAGCGAGGGGGACTTCAACTATGGCTACACCTTC.

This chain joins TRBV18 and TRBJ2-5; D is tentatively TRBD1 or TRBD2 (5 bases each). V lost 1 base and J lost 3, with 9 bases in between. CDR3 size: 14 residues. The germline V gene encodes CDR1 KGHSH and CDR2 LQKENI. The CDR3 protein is CASSPREGKETQYF. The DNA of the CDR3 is TGTGCCAGCTCACCACGCGAGGGGAAAGAGACCCAGTACTTC.

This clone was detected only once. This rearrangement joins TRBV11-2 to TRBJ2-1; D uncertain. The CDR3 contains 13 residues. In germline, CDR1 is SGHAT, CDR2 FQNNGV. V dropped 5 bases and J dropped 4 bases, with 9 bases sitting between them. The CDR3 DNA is TGTGCCAGCAGCCCAGACCGGTACAATGAGCAGTTCTTC. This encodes CASSPDRYNEQFF.

The CDR3 DNA reads TGTGCCAGCAGCTTGGCCGGTCCCTACAATGAGCAGTTCTTC. Its translation: CASSLAGPYNEQFF. V gene TRBV5-4 combines with J gene TRBJ2-1; D unclear. Germline V gene data show CDR1 as SGHNT and CDR2 as YYREEE (reference sequence). V lost 0 bases and J 2 bases, leaving 6 bases between the germline ends. This CDR3 has 14 amino acids. The full variable domain, rest sourced from reference TRBV5-4 and TRBJ2-1, is ETGVTQSPTHLIKTRGQQVTLRCSSQSGHNTVSWYQQALGQGPQFIFQYYREEENGRGNFPPRFSGLQFPNYSSELNVNALELDDSALYLCASSLAGPYNEQFFGPGTRLTVL.

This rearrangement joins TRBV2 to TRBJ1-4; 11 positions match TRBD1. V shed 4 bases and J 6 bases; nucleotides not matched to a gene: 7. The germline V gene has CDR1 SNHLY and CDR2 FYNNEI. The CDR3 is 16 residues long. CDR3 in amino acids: CASSGGQGAGDEKLFF. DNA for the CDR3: TGTGCCAGCAGTGGAGGACAGGGGGCTGGGGATGAAAAACTGTTTTTT.